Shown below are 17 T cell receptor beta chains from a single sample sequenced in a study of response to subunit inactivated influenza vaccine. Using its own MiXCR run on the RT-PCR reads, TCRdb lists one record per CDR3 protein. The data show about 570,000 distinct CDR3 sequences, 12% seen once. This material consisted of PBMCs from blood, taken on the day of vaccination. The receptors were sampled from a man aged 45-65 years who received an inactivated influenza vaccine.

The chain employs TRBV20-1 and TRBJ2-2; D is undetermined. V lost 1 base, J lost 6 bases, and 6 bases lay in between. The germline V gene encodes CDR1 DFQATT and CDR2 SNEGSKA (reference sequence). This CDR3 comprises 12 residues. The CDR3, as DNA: TGCAGTGCTAGAGTTGGGGCCGGGGAGCTGTTTTTT. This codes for CSARVGAGELFF.

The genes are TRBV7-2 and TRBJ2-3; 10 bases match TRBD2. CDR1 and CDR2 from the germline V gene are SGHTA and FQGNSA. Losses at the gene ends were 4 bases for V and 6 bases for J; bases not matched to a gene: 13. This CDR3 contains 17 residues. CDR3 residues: CASSWWLASGRADTQYF. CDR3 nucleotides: TGTGCCAGCAGCTGGTGGCTGGCTAGCGGGAGAGCGGATACGCAGTATTTT.

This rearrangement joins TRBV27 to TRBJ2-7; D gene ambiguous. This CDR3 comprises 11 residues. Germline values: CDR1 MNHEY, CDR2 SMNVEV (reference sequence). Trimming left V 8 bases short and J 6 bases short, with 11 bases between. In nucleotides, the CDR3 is TGTGCCAGCTTCCCTAAGTGCGAGCAGTACTTC. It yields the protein CASFPKCEQYF.

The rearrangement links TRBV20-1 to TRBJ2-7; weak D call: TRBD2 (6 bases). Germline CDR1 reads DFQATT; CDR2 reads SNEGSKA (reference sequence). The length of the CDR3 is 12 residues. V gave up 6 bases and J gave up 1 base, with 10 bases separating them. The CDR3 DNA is TGCAGTGCAGAAGGGACTTCCTACGAGCAGTACTTC. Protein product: CSAEGTSYEQYF.

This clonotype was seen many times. The CDR3 here is CASSLPQRNEQFF. CDR3 nucleotides: TGTGCCAGCAGTTTACCCCAAAGAAATGAGCAGTTCTTC. The chain is built from TRBV28 and TRBJ2-1, with unresolved D. Trimming left V 2 bases short and J 7 bases short, with 9 bases between. The germline V gene has CDR1 MDHEN and CDR2 SYDVKM. The CDR3 length is 13 residues.

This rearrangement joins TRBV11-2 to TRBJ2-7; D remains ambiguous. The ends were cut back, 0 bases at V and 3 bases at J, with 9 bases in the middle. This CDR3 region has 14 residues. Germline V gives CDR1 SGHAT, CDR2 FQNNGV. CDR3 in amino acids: CASSLDTTDYEQYF. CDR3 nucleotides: TGTGCCAGCAGCTTAGATACGACGGACTACGAGCAGTACTTC. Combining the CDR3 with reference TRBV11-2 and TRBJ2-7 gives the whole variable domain EAGVAQSPRYKIIEKRQSVAFWCNPISGHATLYWYQQILGQGPKLLIQFQNNGVVDDSQLPKDRFSAERLKGVDSTLKIQPAKLEDSAVYLCASSLDTTDYEQYFGPGTRLTVT.

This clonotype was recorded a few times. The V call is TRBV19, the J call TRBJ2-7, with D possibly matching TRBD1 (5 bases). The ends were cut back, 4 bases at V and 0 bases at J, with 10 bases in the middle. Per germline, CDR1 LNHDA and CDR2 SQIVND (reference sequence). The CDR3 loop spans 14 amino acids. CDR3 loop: CASSTTVSSYEQYF. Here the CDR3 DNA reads TGTGCCAGTAGTACGACAGTGTCCTCCTACGAGCAGTACTTC. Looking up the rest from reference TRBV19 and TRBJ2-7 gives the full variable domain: DGGITQSPKYLFRKEGQNVTLSCEQNLNHDAMYWYRQDPGQGLRLIYYSQIVNDFQKGDIAEGYSVSREKKESFPLTVTSAQKNPTAFYLCASSTTVSSYEQYFGPGTRLTVT.

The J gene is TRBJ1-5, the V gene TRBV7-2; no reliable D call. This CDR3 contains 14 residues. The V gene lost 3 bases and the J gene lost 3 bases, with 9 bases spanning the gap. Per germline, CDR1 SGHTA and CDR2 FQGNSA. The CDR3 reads CASSLVGVNQPQHF. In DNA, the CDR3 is TGTGCCAGCAGCTTGGTCGGGGTCAATCAGCCCCAGCATTTT.

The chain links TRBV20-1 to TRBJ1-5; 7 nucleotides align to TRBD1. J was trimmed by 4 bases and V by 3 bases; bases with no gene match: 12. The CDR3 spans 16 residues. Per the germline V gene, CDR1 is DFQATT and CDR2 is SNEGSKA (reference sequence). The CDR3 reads CSASAGTAKKNQPQHF. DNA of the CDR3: TGCAGTGCTAGTGCCGGGACAGCGAAAAAAAATCAGCCCCAGCATTTT.

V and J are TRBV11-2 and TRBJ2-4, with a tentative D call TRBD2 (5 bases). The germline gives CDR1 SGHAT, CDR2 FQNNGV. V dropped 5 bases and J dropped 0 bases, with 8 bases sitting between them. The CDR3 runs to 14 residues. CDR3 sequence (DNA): TGTGCCAGCAGCCTAGCCATAGCCAAAAACATTCAGTACTTC. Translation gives CASSLAIAKNIQYF.

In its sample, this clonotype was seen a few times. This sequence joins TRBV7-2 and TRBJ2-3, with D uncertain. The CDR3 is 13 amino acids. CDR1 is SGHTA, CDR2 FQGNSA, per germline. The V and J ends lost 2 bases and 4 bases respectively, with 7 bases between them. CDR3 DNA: TGTGCCAGCAGCTTACACTCTCCAGATACGCAGTATTTT. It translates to CASSLHSPDTQYF.

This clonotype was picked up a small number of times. The CDR3 sequence is CATSADLLVRYGYTF. The CDR3 region has the DNA TGTGCCACCAGCGCCGATCTATTGGTCCGCTATGGCTACACCTTC. The chain recombines TRBV15 with TRBJ1-2; D remains ambiguous. In germline, CDR1 is LNHNV, CDR2 YYDKDF (reference sequence). V was shortened by 5 bases and J by 4 bases, with 17 bases between the two germline ends. This CDR3 has 15 residues.

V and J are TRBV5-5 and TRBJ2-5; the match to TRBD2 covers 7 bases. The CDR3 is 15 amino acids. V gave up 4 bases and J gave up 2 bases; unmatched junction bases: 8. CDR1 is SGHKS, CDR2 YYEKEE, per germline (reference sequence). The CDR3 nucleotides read TGTGCCAGCAGCCAGGCGGGGGTGGGGCAAGAGACCCAGTACTTC. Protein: CASSQAGVGQETQYF.

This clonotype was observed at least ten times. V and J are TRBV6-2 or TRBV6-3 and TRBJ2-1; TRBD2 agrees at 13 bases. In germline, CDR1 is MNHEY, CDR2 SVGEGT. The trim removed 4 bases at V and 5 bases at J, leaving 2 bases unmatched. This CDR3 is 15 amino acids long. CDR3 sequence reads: CASSSGLAGNNEQFF. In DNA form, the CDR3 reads TGTGCCAGCAGTTCGGGACTAGCGGGAAACAATGAGCAGTTCTTC.

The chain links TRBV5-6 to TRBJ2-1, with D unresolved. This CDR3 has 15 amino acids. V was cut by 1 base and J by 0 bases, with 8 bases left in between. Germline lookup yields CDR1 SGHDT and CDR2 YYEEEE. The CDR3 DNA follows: TGTGCCAGCAGCTTGCGATGGCACTCCTACAATGAGCAGTTCTTC. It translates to CASSLRWHSYNEQFF.

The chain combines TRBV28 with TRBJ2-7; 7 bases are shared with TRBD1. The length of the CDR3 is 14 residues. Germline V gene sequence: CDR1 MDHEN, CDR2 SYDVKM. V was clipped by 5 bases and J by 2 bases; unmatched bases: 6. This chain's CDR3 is CASSPLGQAYEQYF. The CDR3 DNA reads TGTGCCAGCAGTCCCCTAGGACAGGCCTACGAGCAGTACTTC. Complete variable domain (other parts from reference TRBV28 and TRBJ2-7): DVKVTQSSRYLVKRTGEKVFLECVQDMDHENMFWYRQDPGLGLRLIYFSYDVKMKEKGDIPEGYSVSREKKERFSLILESASTNQTSMYLCASSPLGQAYEQYFGPGTRLTVT.

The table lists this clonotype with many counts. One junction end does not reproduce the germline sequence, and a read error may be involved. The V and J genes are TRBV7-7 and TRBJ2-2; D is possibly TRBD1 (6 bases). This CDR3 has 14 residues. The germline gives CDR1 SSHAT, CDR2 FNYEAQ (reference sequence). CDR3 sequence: CASSPTGWTGELFF. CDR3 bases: TGTGCTAGCAGCCCCACAGGGTGGACCGGGGAGCTGTTTTTT.